This is a list of T cell receptor beta chains from one sample in a study of shared clonotypes between healthy human individuals. TCRdb keeps only in-frame clones here, not all; method: immunoSEQ multiplex PCR. The sample lists about 610,000 clones; about 96% were seen once. The sample was naive CD4+ T cells sorted from blood. These receptors all come from a woman aged 30 to 39 in good health. CDR3s include the opening cysteine and the closing phenylalanine or tryptophan. D genes are given only for firm matches. Rows may omit the clone size; those that give it use once, few, many or a size class.

CDR3 length,J gene,V gene,clone size,D gene,CDR3 DNA,CDR3 protein
18,TRBJ2-5,TRBV5-4,-,-,TGTGCCAGCAGCAGCGAACCGGGACGCTACTACAGTCCAGAGACCCAGTACTTC,CASSSEPGRYYSPETQYF
17,TRBJ2-1,TRBV19,-,-,TGTGCCAGTAGTACCCCTAGGCTAGCCCGATCTGGTAATGAGCAGTTCTTC,CASSTPRLARSGNEQFF
16,TRBJ2-7,TRBV5-4,-,TRBD2,TGTGCCAGCAGCTCCCTACTAGCGGGGGGTGGGGACGAGCAGTACTTC,CASSSLLAGGGDEQYF
14,TRBJ1-5,TRBV27,-,-,TGTGCCAGCAGCCGGAACAGGGCGGGTCAGCCCCAGCATTTT,CASSRNRAGQPQHF
13,TRBJ1-5,TRBV15,-,-,TGTGCCACCAGCAGAGCGGGAGATCAGCCCCAGCATTTT,CATSRAGDQPQHF
11,TRBJ2-7,TRBV7-9,once,-,TGTGCCAGCAGCTTGTCAGGCGAGCAGTACTTC,CASSLSGEQYF
14,TRBJ2-7,TRBV28,-,-,TGTGCCAGCAGTCCCCAGGGTATAGGGGGTGAGCAGTACTTC,CASSPQGIGGEQYF
11,TRBJ2-7,TRBV20-1,-,-,TGCAGTCCCAGAGGGGGTCGCGAGCAGTACTTC,CSPRGGREQYF
14,TRBJ2-7,TRBV29-1,-,-,TGCAGCGTTAGCCCCGGACGGGGAGCCTACGAGCAGTACTTC,CSVSPGRGAYEQYF
14,TRBJ2-3,TRBV5-1,once,-,TGCGCCAGCAGCTTGGCCCAGGTAAAAGATACGCAGTATTTT,CASSLAQVKDTQYF
15,TRBJ2-7,TRBV9,-,TRBD1,TGTGCCAGCAGCGTAGGGCAGGGGGTCTCCTACGAGCAGTACTTC,CASSVGQGVSYEQYF
13,TRBJ2-7,TRBV5-4,-,-,TGTGCCAGCAGCTTGGGCCGCAAGGGCGAGCAGTACTTC,CASSLGRKGEQYF
13,TRBJ2-2,TRBV6-6,-,-,TGTGCTACGTTCAGCGGAGCCGACGGGGAGCTGTTTTTT,CATFSGADGELFF
12,TRBJ2-2,TRBV2,-,-,TGTGCCAGCAGATCGGATTTCGGGGAGCTGTTTTTT,CASRSDFGELFF
16,TRBJ2-4,TRBV18,-,TRBD1,TGTGCCAGCTCACGGGGACAGGGTATTTACAAAAACATTCAGTACTTC,CASSRGQGIYKNIQYF
14,TRBJ2-7,TRBV25-1,-,-,TGTGCCAGCAGTCAGACAAGGAGCTCCTACGAGCAGTACTTC,CASSQTRSSYEQYF
15,TRBJ2-5,TRBV19,once,TRBD2,TGTGCCAGTAGTATTTTGGGGGGAGGGCAAGAGACCCAGTACTTC,CASSILGGGQETQYF
15,TRBJ2-1,TRBV28,-,TRBD2,TGTGCCAGCAGTTTAACGGGAGGGCCTTACAATGAGCAGTTCTTC,CASSLTGGPYNEQFF
15,TRBJ2-7,TRBV11-3,-,TRBD2,TGTGCCAGCAGCAAAGGACTAGCGGGAACCTACGAGCAGTACTTC,CASSKGLAGTYEQYF
15,TRBJ2-1,TRBV5-1,-,-,TGCGCCAGCAGCCCCCTTACAACAGGGTCGGGTGAGCAGTTCTTC,CASSPLTTGSGEQFF
14,TRBJ1-4,TRBV6-1,-,-,TGTGCCAGCAGTGAAGCAGGGGTTGGTGAAAAACTGTTTTTT,CASSEAGVGEKLFF
14,TRBJ1-1,TRBV10-3,-,TRBD1,TGTGCCATCAGAGGGACAGGGGTGAACACTGAAGCTTTCTTT,CAIRGTGVNTEAFF
15,TRBJ1-1,TRBV7-9,-,-,TGTGCCAGCAGCTTAGAGAGGGGGATGAACACTGAAGCTTTCTTT,CASSLERGMNTEAFF
15,TRBJ2-5,TRBV5-1,-,-,TGCGCCAGCAGCTTTGCAGCGGAGACCCAAGAGACCCAGTACTTC,CASSFAAETQETQYF